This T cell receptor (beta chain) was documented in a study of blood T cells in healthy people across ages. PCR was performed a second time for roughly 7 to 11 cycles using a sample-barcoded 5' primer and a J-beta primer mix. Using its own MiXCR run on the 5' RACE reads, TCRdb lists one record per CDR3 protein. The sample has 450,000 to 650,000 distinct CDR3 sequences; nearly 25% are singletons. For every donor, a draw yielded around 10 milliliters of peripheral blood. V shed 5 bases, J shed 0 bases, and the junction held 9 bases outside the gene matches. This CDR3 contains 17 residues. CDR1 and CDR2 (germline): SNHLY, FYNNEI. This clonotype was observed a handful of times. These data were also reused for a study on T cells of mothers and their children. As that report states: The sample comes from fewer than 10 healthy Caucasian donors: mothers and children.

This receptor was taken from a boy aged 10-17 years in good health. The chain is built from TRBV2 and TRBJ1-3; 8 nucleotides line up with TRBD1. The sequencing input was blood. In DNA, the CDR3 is TGTGCCAGCAGTCTAAAGGGACAGGCGGGCTCTGGAAACACCATATATTTT. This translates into CASSLKGQAGSGNTIYF.